Presented here are 26 T cell receptor beta chains from one specimen sequenced in a study of blood T cell repertoires in COVID-19. TCRdb's copy holds only in-frame clones and misses some; the assay was immunoSEQ multiplex PCR. The table shows fewer than 200,000 clones, with approximately 82% occurring only once. Sequenced: PBMCs or T cells enriched from blood (not recorded which). The receptors were gathered from a woman between 50 and 59 years old in a cohort exposed to, infected with or recovered from COVID-19 (not recorded which).

This chain links TRBV7-2 with TRBJ2-1, with D maybe TRBD2 (5 bases). V gave up 2 bases and J gave up 10 bases, with 9 bases separating them. CDR1 is SGHTA and CDR2 is FQGNSA in the germline V gene. This CDR3 has 12 residues. The CDR3 reads CASSLLEGEQFF. DNA for the CDR3: TGTGCCAGCAGCTTATTAGAGGGCGAGCAGTTCTTC.

This clone was seen just once. The V gene is TRBV15, the J gene TRBJ1-2; maybe TRBD1 (6 bases). The CDR3 extends over 17 amino acids. The V gene lost 0 bases and the J gene lost 7 bases, with 21 bases spanning the gap. The germline gives CDR1 LNHNV, CDR2 YYDKDF (reference sequence). The chain's CDR3 is CATSRDRAKGGDFGYTF. The DNA for the CDR3 is TGTGCCACCAGCAGAGATCGGGCAAAGGGGGGGGATTTTGGCTACACCTTC.

The count of this clone is one. J is TRBJ2-3 and V is TRBV6-5; 8 bases fit TRBD2. Losses at the gene ends were 6 bases for V and 2 bases for J; bases not matched to a gene: 4. CDR1 and CDR2 from the germline V gene are MNHEY and SVGAGI. CDR3 size: 14 residues. The CDR3 DNA reads TGTGCCAGCAGCAGACTAGCGAACACAGATACGCAGTATTTT. Its translation is CASSRLANTDTQYF.

This clone was recorded once. The rearrangement links TRBV28 to TRBJ1-6, with TRBD1 identical over 7 bases. With 10 bases clipped from V and 6 bases from J, the junction kept 12 bases outside the gene matches. The germline V gene has CDR1 MDHEN and CDR2 SYDVKM. The CDR3 runs 15 residues. The CDR3 region is CATIGRGGINSPLHF. CDR3 DNA: TGTGCCACCATTGGGCGAGGGGGCATTAATTCACCCCTCCACTTT.

CDR3 bases: TGTGCCAGTAGTATCTCTGGAGGGAGGGTCGATCAGCCCCAGCATTTT. Translating gives CASSISGGRVDQPQHF. This chain connects TRBV19 to TRBJ1-5; D gene uncertain. The CDR3 runs 16 residues. Germline CDR1 and CDR2: LNHDA and SQIVND (reference sequence). V lost 3 bases and J lost 5, with 17 bases in between.

The V gene is TRBV11-2, the J gene TRBJ1-3; D possibly corresponds to TRBD1 (5 bases). This CDR3 has 16 amino acids. V was shortened by 3 bases and J by 1 base, with 13 bases between the two germline ends. CDR1 SGHAT and CDR2 FQNNGV come from the germline V gene. The CDR3 here is CASSFNPGQSGNTIYF. Here the CDR3 DNA reads TGTGCCAGCAGCTTTAATCCAGGGCAGTCTGGAAACACCATATATTTT. Looking up the rest from reference TRBV11-2 and TRBJ1-3 gives the full variable domain: EAGVAQSPRYKIIEKRQSVAFWCNPISGHATLYWYQQILGQGPKLLIQFQNNGVVDDSQLPKDRFSAERLKGVDSTLKIQPAKLEDSAVYLCASSFNPGQSGNTIYFGEGSWLTVV.

The CDR3 DNA is TGTGCCAGCAAAGCGCTTGGTGAAAAACTGTTTTTT. Amino acids: CASKALGEKLFF. The chain recombines TRBV6-5 with TRBJ1-4; D is unresolved. V lost 7 bases to trimming and J lost 7 bases, with 10 bases between them. Per the germline V gene, CDR1 is MNHEY and CDR2 is SVGAGI. This CDR3 is built from 12 residues.

This sequence joins TRBV27 and TRBJ1-3, with no clear D. This CDR3 is 15 amino acids long. The germline V gene encodes CDR1 MNHEY and CDR2 SMNVEV (reference sequence). V dropped 7 bases and J dropped 0 bases, with 13 bases sitting between them. The CDR3 sequence is CASTPSVNSGNTIYF. In DNA, the CDR3 is TGTGCCAGCACCCCGTCGGTGAACTCTGGAAACACCATATATTTT.

This clone was picked up one time. V gene TRBV30 combines with J gene TRBJ2-3; 8 bases map to TRBD2. Germline assignment: CDR1 GTSNPN and CDR2 SVGIG (reference sequence). The CDR3 covers 18 residues. With 1 base clipped from V and 0 bases from J, the junction kept 12 bases outside the gene matches. The CDR3 is CAWSGFTSGLRSTDTQYF. The CDR3 coding sequence is TGTGCCTGGAGTGGGTTTACTAGCGGTCTACGTAGCACAGATACGCAGTATTTT.

This rearrangement joins TRBV28 to TRBJ1-4; 7 bases fit TRBD1. CDR1 is MDHEN and CDR2 is SYDVKM in the germline V gene. Trimming took 5 bases from V and 6 from J; bases not matched to a gene: 9. The CDR3 extends over 15 amino acids. CDR3 DNA: TGTGCCAGCAGTACCCGACAGGGTTGGGATGAAAAACTGTTTTTT. As protein: CASSTRQGWDEKLFF.

The gene calls are TRBV5-6 and TRBJ2-3; no clear D. The germline V gene encodes CDR1 SGHDT and CDR2 YYEEEE. The V end was cut by 4 bases, the J end by 6 bases, with 15 bases between. The CDR3 is 14 residues long. CDR3 region: CASSPWPAGDTQYF. Here the CDR3 DNA reads TGTGCCAGCAGCCCATGGCCAGCCGGGGATACGCAGTATTTT.

CDR3 bases: TGTGCCAGCAGTTTAGGAAGCGCCAATTCCTACGAGCAGTACTTC. It translates to CASSLGSANSYEQYF. The V call is TRBV28, the J call TRBJ2-7; D is uncertain. The CDR3 length is 15 residues. Germline V gene sequence: CDR1 MDHEN, CDR2 SYDVKM. The ends were cut back, 2 bases at V and 1 base at J, with 12 bases in the middle.

V gene TRBV15 combines with J gene TRBJ1-1, with D maybe TRBD1 (6 bases). V lost 6 bases and J lost 5, with 16 bases in between. The CDR3 is 14 residues long. CDR1 and CDR2 (germline): LNHNV, YYDKDF (reference sequence). The CDR3 region is CATRIDRLGTEAFF. Here the CDR3 DNA reads TGTGCCACCAGGATCGACAGGCTGGGAACTGAAGCTTTCTTT.

The CDR3 loop reads CASSGIAASYNEQFF. CDR3 nucleotide sequence: TGTGCCAGCAGCGGAATAGCGGCCTCCTACAATGAGCAGTTCTTC. The chain employs TRBV9 and TRBJ2-1; D might be TRBD2 (6 bases). Per germline, CDR1 SGDLS and CDR2 YYNGEE. The V end lost 3 bases, the J end lost 0 bases, and 10 bases lay between the germline ends. The CDR3 spans 15 residues.

This clone was counted only a few times. The rearrangement links TRBV5-4 to TRBJ2-3; 11 bases match TRBD2. Unmatched junction bases numbered 0, after V lost 3 bases and J lost 0 bases. The CDR3 spans 15 residues. The germline V gene has CDR1 SGHNT and CDR2 YYREEE (reference sequence). DNA of the CDR3: TGTGCCAGCAGCTGGACTAGCGGGAGCACAGATACGCAGTATTTT. Its translation: CASSWTSGSTDTQYF.

V gene TRBV18 combines with J gene TRBJ2-5; TRBD2 aligns across 8 bases. CDR3 length: 14 amino acids. V gave up 2 bases and J gave up 4 bases; unmatched junction bases: 3. Germline V CDR1 and CDR2: KGHSH, LQKENI. The CDR3 protein is CASSPILAGETQYF. CDR3 nucleotides: TGTGCCAGCTCACCAATTCTAGCGGGAGAGACCCAGTACTTC.

J is TRBJ1-5 and V is TRBV4-1, with TRBD1 matching over 7 bases. The CDR3 spans 14 residues. Germline trimming cut 5 bases from V and 10 bases from J; bases unmatched to any gene: 11. The germline V gene encodes CDR1 MGHRA and CDR2 YSYEKL. CDR3 bases: TGCGCCAGCAGCTCCGGACAGGACTGGGACCCCCAGCATTTT. Translation gives CASSSGQDWDPQHF.

The chain couples TRBV14 to TRBJ1-1, with 7 positions matching TRBD1. This CDR3 contains 15 residues. Unmatched junction bases numbered 11, after V lost 4 bases and J lost 6 bases. Germline CDR1 and CDR2: SGHDN and FVKESK. The CDR3 here is CASSPQRAGGSEAFF. Written as DNA, the CDR3 is TGTGCCAGCAGCCCTCAGAGGGCAGGGGGGTCTGAAGCTTTCTTT.

The chain joins TRBV5-4 to TRBJ1-4; the match to TRBD1 covers 8 bases. V was clipped by 4 bases and J by 7 bases; unmatched bases: 9. CDR1 is SGHNT, CDR2 YYREEE, per germline (reference sequence). There are 15 residues in the CDR3. The CDR3 protein is CASSITGGGSEKLFF. The CDR3 nucleotides read TGTGCCAGCAGCATAACAGGGGGAGGTAGTGAAAAACTGTTTTTT.

The chain joins TRBV2 to TRBJ2-1; 11 nucleotides agree with TRBD2. The CDR3 is 16 residues long. Trimming took 7 bases from V and 0 from J; bases not matched to a gene: 5. Germline V gene sequence: CDR1 SNHLY, CDR2 FYNNEI. The CDR3 DNA follows: TGTGCCAGCACACAGACTAGCGGGAACTCCTACAATGAGCAGTTCTTC. Translation gives CASTQTSGNSYNEQFF.

The chain links TRBV15 to TRBJ2-2, with D uncertain. The germline CDR1 and CDR2 sequences are LNHNV and YYDKDF (reference sequence). Trimming pared 2 bases from V and 5 bases from J, leaving 3 bases between. The CDR3 spans 12 residues. As DNA, the CDR3 is TGTGCCACCAGCAGAATAACCGGGGAGCTGTTTTTT. Amino acids: CATSRITGELFF.

V usage is TRBV5-1 and J usage is TRBJ1-6; D is unresolved. There are 15 residues in the CDR3. Germline V lookup: CDR1 SGHRS, CDR2 YFSETQ. V dropped 5 bases and J dropped 5 bases, with 14 bases sitting between them. The CDR3 DNA reads TGCGCCAGCAGGCGGGGAGGAGGAGATAATTCACCCCTCCACTTT. Translated, it gives CASRRGGGDNSPLHF.

The chain carries TRBV6-5 and TRBJ1-3; 9 positions match TRBD1. CDR1 and CDR2 from the germline V gene are MNHEY and SVGAGI. There are 15 residues in the CDR3. V trimming: 0 bases; J trimming: 7 bases; junction bases outside the gene matches: 4. In nucleotides, the CDR3 is TGTGCCAGCAGTTACTCCGGGACAGGGAGCAACACCATATATTTT. Residues: CASSYSGTGSNTIYF.

This rearrangement joins TRBV7-8 to TRBJ1-6; D remains ambiguous. This CDR3 region has 13 residues. The V gene lost 1 base and the J gene lost 11 bases, with 9 bases spanning the gap. In germline, CDR1 is SGHVS, CDR2 FQNEAQ. CDR3 in amino acids: CASSLGAGTPLHF. The CDR3 region has the DNA TGTGCCAGCAGCTTAGGCGCAGGAACACCCCTCCACTTT.

The chain combines TRBV4-1 with TRBJ2-7; TRBD2 aligns across 8 bases. The CDR3 runs 17 residues. Trimming took 1 base from V and 1 from J; bases not matched to a gene: 9. The germline V gene has CDR1 MGHRA and CDR2 YSYEKL. CDR3 DNA sequence: TGCGCCAGCAGCCAAGGAAGATCGCGGGGGGAATCCTACGAGCAGTACTTC. This translates into CASSQGRSRGESYEQYF.

The J gene is TRBJ2-5, the V gene TRBV5-1; TRBD2 agrees at 10 bases. This CDR3 is 13 amino acids long. Unmatched junction bases numbered 0, after V lost 4 bases and J lost 3 bases. Looked up from germline, CDR1 is SGHRS and CDR2 is YFSETQ. CDR3 bases: TGCGCCAGCAGCGGACTAGCGGAAGAGACCCAGTACTTC. This encodes CASSGLAEETQYF.